The TCR beta chain described here comes from a study of shared T cell receptors in the human thymus. Germline assignment: CDR1 SGHRS and CDR2 YFSETQ. The CDR3 is 16 residues long. Losses at the gene ends were 3 bases for V and 7 bases for J; bases not matched to a gene: 14. Some clones are missing from TCRdb's copy, which holds only in-frame ones; the method was immunoSEQ multiplex PCR. The table lists about 660,000 clones, around nine tenths of them singletons. Separately, the same data were catalogued under a study of human thymus T cells. This second study notes: The source of the thymus tissue was resections taken during corrective heart surgery. The authors found apparently biased V and J gene usage in thymic and blood repertoires.

This chain joins TRBV5-1 and TRBJ2-7; the match to TRBD1 covers 9 bases. The source of this sequence is a boy in the first two years of life with a congenital heart defect. The sequenced sample consisted of thymocytes. The CDR3 region is CASSSLTGTGKREQYF. CDR3 DNA sequence: TGCGCCAGCAGCTCCTTGACCGGGACAGGGAAGAGAGAGCAGTACTTC.